Listed here are 21 T cell receptor beta chains from one sample, sequenced in a study of blood T cell repertoires in COVID-19. Measured with immunoSEQ multiplex PCR; TCRdb has only the in-frame clones, and not every one. The sample records under 250,000 clones, around 85% being singletons. What was sequenced was PBMCs or T cells enriched from blood (not recorded which). Every receptor here comes from a woman between 50 and 59 years old with acute COVID-19.

This clone was recorded only once. The chain uses TRBV6-5 and TRBJ1-1, with 8 bases matching TRBD1. The CDR3 spans 13 residues. Germline trimming cut 8 bases from V and 6 bases from J; bases unmatched to any gene: 8. Germline V gene lookup returns CDR1 MNHEY and CDR2 SVGAGI. This chain's CDR3 is CASQGTGIPEAFF. DNA of the CDR3: TGTGCCAGCCAAGGGACAGGAATCCCTGAAGCTTTCTTT.

The chain employs TRBV19 and TRBJ2-7, with 8 bases that match TRBD1. The V gene end was trimmed by 0 bases and the J gene end by 4 bases; junction bases not matched to a gene: 5. The CDR3 is 15 residues long. Germline V CDR1 and CDR2: LNHDA, SQIVND (reference sequence). In DNA, the CDR3 is TGTGCCAGTAGTATAGAGGGCCAGGGGGCTTACGAGCAGTACTTC. Protein: CASSIEGQGAYEQYF.

The genes are TRBV5-1 and TRBJ2-1; TRBD1 aligns across 10 bases. The CDR3 length is 14 residues. Germline CDR1 SGHRS, CDR2 YFSETQ. Trimming at V came to 1 base and at J to 8 bases, leaving 3 bases not matched to a gene. The DNA for the CDR3 is TGCGCCAGCAGCTTGAGGGGACAGGGGTATGAGCAGTTCTTC. Protein product: CASSLRGQGYEQFF.

The rearrangement links TRBV2 to TRBJ1-6, with a tentative D call TRBD1 (5 bases). Germline loops: CDR1 SNHLY, CDR2 FYNNEI. The CDR3 extends over 15 amino acids. V lost 6 bases, J lost 1 base, and 10 bases lay in between. The CDR3 DNA sequence: TGTGCCAGCAGGACCGGGACTTCCTATAATTCACCCCTCCACTTT. Protein product: CASRTGTSYNSPLHF.

This chain connects TRBV6-5 to TRBJ1-1, with D possibly matching TRBD1 (5 bases). V lost 6 bases and J lost 6, with 17 bases in between. Germline V lookup: CDR1 MNHEY, CDR2 SVGAGI. The CDR3 runs 14 residues. The CDR3 DNA is TGTGCCAGCAGGCACGTAGGGGCTACGGCTGAAGCTTTCTTT. Protein: CASRHVGATAEAFF.

The genes are TRBV27 and TRBJ1-4; 7 bases fit TRBD1. Germline V lookup: CDR1 MNHEY, CDR2 SMNVEV (reference sequence). V was clipped by 4 bases and J by 0 bases; unmatched bases: 8. The CDR3 runs to 17 residues. The CDR3 sequence: CASSSSQDRATNEKLFF. For the CDR3, the DNA is TGTGCCAGCAGTTCCTCCCAAGACAGGGCAACTAATGAAAAACTGTTTTTT.

A single count supports this clone. The rearrangement joins TRBV6-1 to TRBJ1-3; 7 nucleotides align to TRBD1. V shed 2 bases, J shed 2 bases, and the junction held 12 bases outside the gene matches. The V gene's germline CDR1 is MNHNS and CDR2 SASEGT. This CDR3 contains 18 residues. This CDR3 reads CASSENGRDRVTGNTIYF. CDR3 sequence (DNA): TGTGCCAGCAGTGAAAACGGCCGCGACAGGGTCACTGGAAACACCATATATTTT.

The chain recombines TRBV13 with TRBJ1-6; 11 bases match TRBD1. Germline values: CDR1 PRHDT, CDR2 FYEKMQ (reference sequence). The CDR3 contains 16 residues. Germline trimming cut 4 bases from V and 7 bases from J; bases unmatched to any gene: 6. The CDR3 spells CASSSGQGVRNSPLHF. The CDR3 DNA follows: TGTGCCAGCAGCTCGGGACAGGGGGTGAGAAATTCACCCCTCCACTTT.

The table lists this clone with a few counts. J is TRBJ1-6 and V is TRBV9; D uncertain. This CDR3 region has 13 residues. Deletions cut 3 bases from V and 6 bases from J, with 7 bases between. The V gene's germline CDR1 is SGDLS and CDR2 YYNGEE. This CDR3 reads CASSGAFNSPLHF. The CDR3 region has the DNA TGTGCCAGCAGCGGAGCGTTTAATTCACCCCTCCACTTT.

The CDR3 sequence: CASSQLSGGDTQYF. The CDR3 region has the DNA TGCGCCAGCAGCCAACTATCAGGGGGAGATACGCAGTATTTT. The chain links TRBV4-3 to TRBJ2-3; 7 bases match TRBD1. Germline-derived CDR1 and CDR2 are LGHNA and YSLEER. The length of the CDR3 is 14 residues. Trimming at V came to 2 bases and at J to 5 bases, leaving 4 bases not matched to a gene.

V usage is TRBV11-3 and J usage is TRBJ2-7; TRBD1 agrees at 10 bases. V shed 5 bases, J shed 7 bases, and the junction held 14 bases outside the gene matches. The germline V gene encodes CDR1 SGHNT and CDR2 YENEEA. CDR3 length: 16 residues. The CDR3, as DNA: TGTGCCAGCAGCCTCCTGGAGGGACAGGGGATGGGGGAGCAGTACTTC. The encoded protein is CASSLLEGQGMGEQYF.

This clone was seen once. DNA of the CDR3: TGTGCCAGCAAACAGGGGCCGGTTAACTATGGCTACACCTTC. Translating gives CASKQGPVNYGYTF. The chain employs TRBV6-5 and TRBJ1-2; 7 bases match TRBD1. J was trimmed by 1 base and V by 7 bases; bases with no gene match: 6. Germline values: CDR1 MNHEY, CDR2 SVGAGI. This CDR3 contains 14 residues.

The V call is TRBV12-3 or TRBV12-4, the J call TRBJ2-2; a possible D gene is TRBD2 (6 bases). The CDR3 covers 12 residues. With 5 bases removed from V and 6 bases from J, the gap between germline ends came to 7 bases. In DNA form, the CDR3 reads TGTGCCAGCAGTCGACTAGCCGGGGAGCTGTTTTTT. As protein: CASSRLAGELFF.

The chain combines TRBV29-1 with TRBJ2-7, with 7 bases matching TRBD1. The CDR3 runs to 14 residues. CDR1 and CDR2 from the germline V gene are SQVTM and ANQGSEA. J lost 3 bases, V lost 6 bases, and 11 bases had no gene match. For the CDR3, the DNA is TGCAGCGTCGATGGCTTAGGGACAGACTACGAGCAGTACTTC. This codes for CSVDGLGTDYEQYF.

The chain has TRBV6-5 and TRBJ2-7; 9 nucleotides line up with TRBD1. J was trimmed by 5 bases and V by 4 bases; bases with no gene match: 12. The CDR3 contains 16 residues. Germline V gives CDR1 MNHEY, CDR2 SVGAGI. The CDR3 region is CASSSLNGQGFHEQYF. CDR3 coding DNA: TGTGCCAGCAGTTCACTTAACGGACAGGGGTTCCACGAGCAGTACTTC.

The chain links TRBV19 to TRBJ1-1; D may be TRBD1 (6 bases). CDR1 is LNHDA and CDR2 is SQIVND in the germline V gene (reference sequence). There are 15 residues in the CDR3. V was clipped by 2 bases and J by 2 bases, with 12 bases between them. The chain's CDR3 is CASSIMGGTNTEAFF. In DNA form, the CDR3 reads TGTGCCAGTAGTATAATGGGTGGGACAAACACTGAAGCTTTCTTT.

The genes are TRBV28 and TRBJ1-6; possible D gene TRBD1, 6 bases. This CDR3 is built from 15 residues. The germline V gene has CDR1 MDHEN and CDR2 SYDVKM. Trimming stripped 10 bases from V and 4 bases from J, with 17 bases between. The CDR3 loop reads CATLTLDSYNSPLHF. DNA of the CDR3: TGTGCCACCCTGACCCTGGACAGTTATAATTCACCCCTCCACTTT. Full variable domain (rest looked up from reference TRBV28 and TRBJ1-6): DVKVTQSSRYLVKRTGEKVFLECVQDMDHENMFWYRQDPGLGLRLIYFSYDVKMKEKGDIPEGYSVSREKKERFSLILESASTNQTSMYLCATLTLDSYNSPLHFGNGTRLTVT.

The J gene is TRBJ2-1, the V gene TRBV19; 9 bases match TRBD2. The CDR3 length is 15 residues. The germline gives CDR1 LNHDA, CDR2 SQIVND (reference sequence). V shed 2 bases, J shed 6 bases, and the junction held 5 bases outside the gene matches. The CDR3 DNA is TGTGCCAGTAGTATAAAGCGGGGGGCGCCCAATGAGCAGTTCTTC. Translating it yields CASSIKRGAPNEQFF.

The chain uses TRBV7-2 and TRBJ2-7; 7 positions agree with TRBD1. Germline V gene lookup returns CDR1 SGHTA and CDR2 FQGNSA. The junction had 8 bases not matched to a gene; V was cut back by 2 bases and J by 4 bases. The CDR3 has 15 amino acids. In nucleotides, the CDR3 is TGTGCCAGCAGCTTAACCACCGGGACAGTTTACGAGCAGTACTTC. Amino acids: CASSLTTGTVYEQYF.

The rearrangement joins TRBV20-1 to TRBJ2-2; possible D gene TRBD2, 5 bases. V dropped 3 bases and J dropped 0 bases, with 11 bases sitting between them. The CDR3 contains 15 residues. In germline, CDR1 is DFQATT, CDR2 SNEGSKA (reference sequence). CDR3 region: CSASLLAANTGELFF. CDR3 nucleotide sequence: TGCAGTGCTAGTTTGCTAGCCGCGAACACCGGGGAGCTGTTTTTT.

The chain uses TRBV19 and TRBJ1-3; 7 bases map to TRBD1. Germline V gene data show CDR1 as LNHDA and CDR2 as SQIVND (reference sequence). Unmatched junction bases numbered 3, after V lost 8 bases and J lost 2 bases. This CDR3 contains 13 residues. For the CDR3, the DNA is TGTGCCAGTGATCAGGGGGCTGGAAACACCATATATTTT. Protein: CASDQGAGNTIYF.